This T cell receptor (beta chain) was identified in a study of T cells of healthy individuals. This clonotype was counted many times. MiXCR, applied by TCRdb to the 5' RACE reads, yields one record per CDR3 protein. The sample has about 82,000 distinct CDR3 sequences, about 5.5% seen once. V was clipped by 4 bases and J by 9 bases; unmatched bases: 6. The CDR3 extends over 14 amino acids. Germline V CDR1 and CDR2: SGHRS, YFSETQ. This chain connects TRBV5-1 to TRBJ2-6; TRBD1 matches 8 bases. The source of this sequence is a female donor in good health. CDR3 loop: CASSPGQGDNVLTF. CDR3 nucleotides: TGCGCCAGCAGCCCCGGACAGGGAGACAACGTCCTGACTTTC.